A single sample is the source of the 2 T cell receptor beta chains below, sequenced in a study of neurological immune-mediated disorders. TCRdb fed the 5' RACE reads into MiXCR, producing one record per CDR3 protein. The table has about 40,000 distinct CDR3 sequences, over 2% seen once; the top ten hold less than 2.5%. Sequences were obtained from PBMCs. The receptor set was obtained from a man between 45 and 60 years old with multiple sclerosis.

There are many counts of this clonotype. The chain is built from TRBV4-2 and TRBJ2-7, with 9 nucleotides matching TRBD1. J gave up 2 bases and V 3 bases, and 2 bases lay outside the gene matches. This CDR3 is 14 amino acids long. Germline V gene lookup returns CDR1 LGHNA and CDR2 YNFKEQ. The CDR3 loop is CASSQDRGPYEQYF. DNA for the CDR3: TGTGCCAGCAGCCAGGACAGGGGTCCCTACGAGCAGTACTTC.

This clonotype was seen ten or more times. CDR3 DNA: TGTGCCAGCAGCTCTGGACAGGGCGGGGTGGATCAGCCCCAGCATTTT. This translates into CASSSGQGGVDQPQHF. The V and J genes are TRBV7-2 and TRBJ1-5, with 8 bases matching TRBD1. The CDR3 totals 16 residues. From germline, CDR1 is SGHTA and CDR2 FQGNSA. V shed 4 bases, J shed 5 bases, and the junction held 10 bases outside the gene matches.